The 27 T cell receptor beta chains in this list originate from one sample, sequenced in a study of cytomegalovirus exposure and HLA in healthy donors. Amplification used 60 Vbeta primers and 13 Jbeta primers. TCRdb keeps only in-frame clones here, not all; method: immunoSEQ multiplex PCR. Of some 120,000 clones detected, 75% to 85% appear once; the ten largest clones hold about 11%. The sample consisted of PBMCs. The receptors shown here come from a male donor in good health and CMV-seropositive.

The chain couples TRBV7-8 to TRBJ1-4, with 9 bases fitting TRBD1. This CDR3 is built from 14 residues. With V trimmed by 5 bases and J by 6 bases, 4 bases remained unmatched. Germline values: CDR1 SGHVS, CDR2 FQNEAQ. CDR3 nucleotide sequence: TGTGCCAGCAGCGCCGGGACAGGGTATGAAAAACTGTTTTTT. This codes for CASSAGTGYEKLFF.

V gene TRBV11-3 combines with J gene TRBJ2-1; 9 positions match TRBD1. Germline CDR1 and CDR2: SGHNT and YENEEA. The J segment lost 7 bases and the V segment lost 1 base, leaving 11 bases of the junction unmatched. This CDR3 has 17 amino acids. The CDR3 DNA sequence: TGTGCCAGCAGCTTAGGGGGGCGGGACAGGGTGGAAAATGAGCAGTTCTTC. It encodes CASSLGGRDRVENEQFF.

This clone occurred once. The V call is TRBV5-4, the J call TRBJ1-2; D not resolved. CDR3 length: 14 amino acids. Per germline, CDR1 SGHNT and CDR2 YYREEE (reference sequence). V was clipped by 2 bases and J by 0 bases, with 8 bases between them. CDR3 coding DNA: TGTGCCAGCAGCTTCAGACACTCTAACTATGGCTACACCTTC. Translation: CASSFRHSNYGYTF.

In DNA form, the CDR3 reads TGTGCCAGCAGCTTAATCGGGGAGGTGCAGTTCTTC. Translation: CASSLIGEVQFF. V and J are TRBV7-9 and TRBJ2-1; TRBD2 is a possible D gene (6 bases). The CDR3 has 12 residues. Trimming took off 2 bases at V and 12 bases at J, with 11 bases between the two ends. Germline assignment: CDR1 SEHNR and CDR2 FQNEAQ (reference sequence).

This chain uses TRBV5-1 with TRBJ1-5; D is perhaps TRBD1 (6 bases). This CDR3 is built from 15 residues. CDR1 and CDR2 from the germline V gene are SGHRS and YFSETQ. The V end was cut by 2 bases, the J end by 3 bases, with 12 bases between. The CDR3 nucleotides read TGCGCCAGCAGCTTAACCGGACAGTTCAATCAGCCCCAGCATTTT. It yields the protein CASSLTGQFNQPQHF.

The J gene is TRBJ2-5, the V gene TRBV7-8, with 7 positions matching TRBD2. The CDR3 loop spans 16 amino acids. J gave up 2 bases and V 0 bases, and 6 bases lay outside the gene matches. Per germline, CDR1 SGHVS and CDR2 FQNEAQ. CDR3 coding DNA: TGTGCCAGCAGCTTAGCGACTAGCTCATATCAAGAGACCCAGTACTTC. Translating it yields CASSLATSSYQETQYF.

This chain joins TRBV7-2 and TRBJ2-3; the match to TRBD1 covers 7 bases. CDR3 length: 14 amino acids. The junction had 8 bases not matched to a gene; V was cut back by 6 bases and J by 5 bases. Germline values: CDR1 SGHTA, CDR2 FQGNSA. CDR3 loop: CASRSTGAEDTQYF. The CDR3 nucleotides are TGTGCCAGCAGGTCTACAGGGGCGGAAGATACGCAGTATTTT.

V is TRBV28 and J is TRBJ1-5, with TRBD1 matching over 9 bases. The V gene end was trimmed by 6 bases and the J gene end by 1 base; junction bases not matched to a gene: 4. Per germline, CDR1 MDHEN and CDR2 SYDVKM. This CDR3 is 15 amino acids long. The CDR3 bases are TGTGCCAGCAGCCCTGGGACAGGGAGCAATCAGCCCCAGCATTTT. It specifies CASSPGTGSNQPQHF.

The V call is TRBV5-1, the J call TRBJ2-2, with 8 positions matching TRBD2. The CDR3 loop spans 15 amino acids. Germline V gene data show CDR1 as SGHRS and CDR2 as YFSETQ. J gave up 3 bases and V 5 bases, and 6 bases lay outside the gene matches. The CDR3 DNA reads as TGCGCCAGCAGACCGGGGGGGCGCGACACCGGGGAGCTGTTTTTT. As protein: CASRPGGRDTGELFF.

The genes are TRBV5-6 and TRBJ2-7; D is unclear. V lost 4 bases and J lost 3, with 11 bases in between. There are 13 residues in the CDR3. Germline loops: CDR1 SGHDT, CDR2 YYEEEE. In nucleotides, the CDR3 is TGTGCCAGCAGCCAATCGCAACTCTACGAGCAGTACTTC. Translated, it gives CASSQSQLYEQYF.

The J gene is TRBJ1-1, the V gene TRBV28; no definite D call. Trimming took off 5 bases at V and 1 base at J, with 8 bases between the two ends. Per germline, CDR1 MDHEN and CDR2 SYDVKM. There are 13 residues in the CDR3. CDR3 nucleotides: TGTGCCAGCAGTCTCGGTTGGAACACTGAAGCTTTCTTT. This codes for CASSLGWNTEAFF.

The genes are TRBV2 and TRBJ1-5, with unresolved D. The CDR3 totals 12 residues. V lost 6 bases, J lost 11 bases, and 14 bases lay in between. Germline values: CDR1 SNHLY, CDR2 FYNNEI. Here the CDR3 DNA reads TGTGCCAGCAGAGCACTCGGTGCGGCCCAGCATTTT. This encodes CASRALGAAQHF. Full variable domain (rest looked up from reference TRBV2 and TRBJ1-5): EPEVTQTPSHQVTQMGQEVILRCVPISNHLYFYWYRQILGQKVEFLVSFYNNEISEKSEIFDDQFSVERPDGSNFTLKIRSTKLEDSAMYFCASRALGAAQHFGDGTRLSIL.

The chain employs TRBV7-2 and TRBJ2-5; D may be TRBD1 (6 bases). CDR1 SGHTA and CDR2 FQGNSA come from the germline V gene. The CDR3 extends over 13 amino acids. V was trimmed by 0 bases and J by 5 bases, leaving 7 bases between them. The CDR3 nucleotides read TGTGCCAGCAGCTTAGCTAGGGGGGAGACCCAGTACTTC. It codes for CASSLARGETQYF.

This clone was seen just once. One end of the junction varies from germline; a read error may be responsible. The chain uses TRBV5-1 and TRBJ2-1; the D gene is possibly TRBD1 (5 bases). The CDR3 runs to 15 residues. Germline values: CDR1 SGHRS, CDR2 YFSETQ. This CDR3 reads CASSLDQGTYNEQLF. The CDR3 DNA is TGCGCCAGCAGCTTGGACCAGGGTACCTACAATGAGCAGCTCTTC.

This chain joins TRBV11-2 and TRBJ2-5; a weak D match, TRBD2 (6 bases). The DNA end favors TRBJ2-7, so the J call may be wrong. CDR3 length equals 13 residues. Germline-derived CDR1 and CDR2 are SGHAT and FQNNGV. The CDR3, as DNA: TGTGCCAGCAGCCACGGGACTTACTACGAGCAGTACTTC. It codes for CASSHGTYYEQYF.

This clone was recorded only once. The V gene is TRBV30, the J gene TRBJ2-1; 9 positions match TRBD2. Germline trimming cut 2 bases from V and 1 base from J; bases unmatched to any gene: 6. CDR1 and CDR2 from the germline V gene are GTSNPN and SVGIG (reference sequence). This CDR3 is 16 amino acids long. The CDR3 spells CAWSIAGGMSYNEQFF. CDR3 DNA: TGTGCCTGGAGTATCGCGGGAGGGATGTCCTACAATGAGCAGTTCTTC.

The chain uses TRBV28 and TRBJ2-1; D remains ambiguous. V shed 2 bases and J shed 5 bases, with 13 bases lying between them. CDR3 size: 15 residues. Germline values: CDR1 MDHEN, CDR2 SYDVKM. CDR3 loop: CASSLRDLLNNEQFF. CDR3 DNA: TGTGCCAGCAGTTTAAGAGATCTTCTAAACAATGAGCAGTTCTTC.

As concerns this clone: At one boundary the junction diverges from the germline segment, which might be a read error. This chain links TRBV7-9 with TRBJ2-4, with D possibly TRBD1 on 6 matching bases. This CDR3 region has 16 residues. From germline, CDR1 is SEHNR and CDR2 FQNEAQ (reference sequence). CDR3 in amino acids: CASSPKHREAKNSQYF. Here the CDR3 DNA reads TGTGCCAGCAGCCCAAAACACAGGGAAGCCAAAAACAGTCAGTACTTC.

V is TRBV6-1 and J is TRBJ2-7; D perhaps matches TRBD2 (6 bases). Germline assignment: CDR1 MNHNS and CDR2 SASEGT. The CDR3 has 12 residues. Trimming left V 7 bases short and J 5 bases short, with 12 bases between. The CDR3 reads CASKGGPHEQYF. The CDR3 region has the DNA TGTGCCAGCAAAGGAGGGCCCCACGAGCAGTACTTC.

The rearrangement uses TRBV4-3 and TRBJ2-2; weak D call: TRBD1 (8 bases). The CDR3 loop spans 14 amino acids. Trimming stripped 3 bases from V and 7 bases from J, with 12 bases between. Germline CDR1 LGHNA, CDR2 YSLEER. The CDR3 sequence: CASSQNRGGGELFF. CDR3 DNA: TGCGCCAGCAGCCAGAACAGGGGGGGCGGGGAGCTGTTTTTT.

The chain carries TRBV7-6 and TRBJ2-7, with D possibly matching TRBD1 (6 bases). The CDR3 consists of 15 residues. Germline V gives CDR1 SGHVS, CDR2 FNYEAQ. The V end lost 5 bases, the J end lost 5 bases, and 19 bases lay between the germline ends. For the CDR3, the DNA is TGTGCCAGCAGCCCCCAAGACCGACAGGTAAACGAGCAGTACTTC. It translates to CASSPQDRQVNEQYF.

The CDR3 loop is CASTLTGRETQYF. DNA of the CDR3: TGTGCCAGCACCCTGACAGGGAGGGAGACCCAGTACTTC. The chain couples TRBV6-6 to TRBJ2-5, with a tentative D call TRBD1 (7 bases). CDR1 is MNHNY, CDR2 SVGAGI, per germline (reference sequence). The CDR3 length is 13 residues. Trimming took 7 bases from V and 5 from J, leaving 14 bases between them.

The chain uses TRBV27 and TRBJ1-6; the match to TRBD1 covers 12 bases. V shed 2 bases, J shed 9 bases, and the junction held 8 bases outside the gene matches. CDR1 and CDR2 (germline): MNHEY, SMNVEV (reference sequence). The CDR3 is 17 residues long. The CDR3 here is CASSLGGGTGGLSPLHF. CDR3 bases: TGTGCCAGCAGTTTAGGGGGCGGGACAGGGGGCCTTTCACCCCTCCACTTT.

The chain recombines TRBV19 with TRBJ1-1; D may be TRBD1 (5 bases). The CDR3 has 15 amino acids. Trimming pared 1 base from V and 4 bases from J, leaving 13 bases between. Germline values: CDR1 LNHDA, CDR2 SQIVND (reference sequence). CDR3 sequence reads: CASSIGGGRLTEAFF. CDR3 nucleotide sequence: TGTGCCAGTAGTATAGGGGGCGGTCGTCTCACTGAAGCTTTCTTT.

The chain is built from TRBV4-3 and TRBJ1-1; TRBD1 is a possible D gene (6 bases). This CDR3 comprises 13 residues. Germline V gene sequence: CDR1 LGHNA, CDR2 YSLEER. V lost 4 bases and J 14 bases, leaving 20 bases between the germline ends. The CDR3 region is CASSLNPGQRYFF. The CDR3 region has the DNA TGCGCCAGCAGCCTTAACCCGGGACAACGCTACTTCTTT.

V usage is TRBV7-3 and J usage is TRBJ2-1; TRBD2 matches at 8 bases. The CDR3 contains 15 residues. Germline assignment: CDR1 SGHTA and CDR2 FQGTGA. V was clipped by 4 bases and J by 8 bases; unmatched bases: 10. The CDR3 protein is CASSSIAGPGHEQFF. The CDR3 coding sequence is TGTGCCAGCAGCTCCATAGCGGGGCCCGGACATGAGCAGTTCTTC.

As DNA, the CDR3 is TGCGCCAGCAGCGCGACTGGGACTAGCGGGACCGGGGAGCTGTTTTTT. Its protein is CASSATGTSGTGELFF. V usage is TRBV5-1 and J usage is TRBJ2-2; 12 bases are shared with TRBD2. With 4 bases clipped from V and 5 bases from J, the junction kept 6 bases outside the gene matches. CDR1 is SGHRS and CDR2 is YFSETQ in the germline V gene. The CDR3 is 16 residues long.